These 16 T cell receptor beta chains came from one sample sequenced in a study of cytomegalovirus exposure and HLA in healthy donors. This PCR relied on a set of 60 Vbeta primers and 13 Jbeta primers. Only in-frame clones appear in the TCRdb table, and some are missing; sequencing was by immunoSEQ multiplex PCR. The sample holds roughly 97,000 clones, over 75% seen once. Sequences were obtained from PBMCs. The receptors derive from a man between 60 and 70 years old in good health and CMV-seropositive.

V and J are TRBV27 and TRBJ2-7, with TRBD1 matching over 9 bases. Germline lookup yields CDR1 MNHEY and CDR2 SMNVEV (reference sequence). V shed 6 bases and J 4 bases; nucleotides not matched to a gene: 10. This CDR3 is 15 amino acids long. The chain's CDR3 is CASRLELQGAYEQYF. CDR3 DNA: TGTGCCAGCAGACTCGAACTACAGGGGGCATACGAGCAGTACTTC.

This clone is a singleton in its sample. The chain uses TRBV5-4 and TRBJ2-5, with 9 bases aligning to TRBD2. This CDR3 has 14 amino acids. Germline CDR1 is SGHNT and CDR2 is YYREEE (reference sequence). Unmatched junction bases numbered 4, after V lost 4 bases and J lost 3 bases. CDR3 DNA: TGTGCCAGCAGCCCCGCGGGGGGGGAAGAGACCCAGTACTTC. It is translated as CASSPAGGEETQYF.

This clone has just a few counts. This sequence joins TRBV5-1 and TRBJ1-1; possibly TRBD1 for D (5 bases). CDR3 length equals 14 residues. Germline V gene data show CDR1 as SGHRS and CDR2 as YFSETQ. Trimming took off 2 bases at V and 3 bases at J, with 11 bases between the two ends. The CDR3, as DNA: TGCGCCAGCAGCTTCTTTGGAGGGGACACTGAAGCTTTCTTT. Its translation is CASSFFGGDTEAFF. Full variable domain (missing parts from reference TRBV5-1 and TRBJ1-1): KAGVTQTPRYLIKTRGQQVTLSCSPISGHRSVSWYQQTPGQGLQFLFEYFSETQRNKGNFPGRFSGRQFSNSRSEMNVSTLELGDSALYLCASSFFGGDTEAFFGQGTRLTVV.

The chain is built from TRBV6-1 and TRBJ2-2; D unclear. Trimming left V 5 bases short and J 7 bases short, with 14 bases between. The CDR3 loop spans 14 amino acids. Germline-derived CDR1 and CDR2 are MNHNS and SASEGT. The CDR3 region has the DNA TGTGCCAGCAGTTTCGACCTAGGTAGCGGGGAGCTGTTTTTT. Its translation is CASSFDLGSGELFF.

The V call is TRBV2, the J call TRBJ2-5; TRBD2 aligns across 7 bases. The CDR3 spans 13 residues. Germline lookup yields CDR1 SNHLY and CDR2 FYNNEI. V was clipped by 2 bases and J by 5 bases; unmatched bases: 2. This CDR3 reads CASSEPSGETQYF. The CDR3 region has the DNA TGTGCCAGCAGTGAACCTAGCGGTGAGACCCAGTACTTC.

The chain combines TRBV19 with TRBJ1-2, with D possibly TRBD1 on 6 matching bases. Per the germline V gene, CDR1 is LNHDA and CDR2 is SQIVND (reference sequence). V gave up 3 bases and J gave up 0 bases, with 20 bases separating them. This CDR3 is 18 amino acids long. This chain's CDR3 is CASSIGRWGRIPNYGYTF. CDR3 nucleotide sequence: TGTGCCAGTAGTATCGGCCGATGGGGGCGCATCCCTAACTATGGCTACACCTTC.

CDR3 amino acids: CASSRLERGSVQYF. Written as DNA, the CDR3 is TGTGCCAGCAGCCGCCTGGAGCGGGGGTCGGTGCAGTACTTC. This chain links TRBV11-2 with TRBJ2-7; 8 bases map to TRBD2. J was trimmed by 9 bases and V by 5 bases; bases with no gene match: 12. The CDR3 length is 14 residues. Per the germline V gene, CDR1 is SGHAT and CDR2 is FQNNGV.

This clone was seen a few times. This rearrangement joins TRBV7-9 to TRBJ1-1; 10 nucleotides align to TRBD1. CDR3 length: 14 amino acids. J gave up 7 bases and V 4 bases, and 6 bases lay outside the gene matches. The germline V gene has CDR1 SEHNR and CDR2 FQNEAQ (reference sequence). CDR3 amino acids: CASSSTGGRGEAFF. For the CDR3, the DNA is TGTGCCAGCAGCTCGACAGGGGGCAGGGGTGAAGCTTTCTTT.

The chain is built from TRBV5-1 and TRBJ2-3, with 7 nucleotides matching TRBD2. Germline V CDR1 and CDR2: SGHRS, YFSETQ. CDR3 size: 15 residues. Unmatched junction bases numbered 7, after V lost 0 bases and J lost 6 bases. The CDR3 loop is CASSLVRGGGDTQYF. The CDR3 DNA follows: TGCGCCAGCAGCTTGGTCCGCGGGGGAGGGGATACGCAGTATTTT. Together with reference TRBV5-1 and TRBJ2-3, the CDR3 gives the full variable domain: KAGVTQTPRYLIKTRGQQVTLSCSPISGHRSVSWYQQTPGQGLQFLFEYFSETQRNKGNFPGRFSGRQFSNSRSEMNVSTLELGDSALYLCASSLVRGGGDTQYFGPGTRLTVL.

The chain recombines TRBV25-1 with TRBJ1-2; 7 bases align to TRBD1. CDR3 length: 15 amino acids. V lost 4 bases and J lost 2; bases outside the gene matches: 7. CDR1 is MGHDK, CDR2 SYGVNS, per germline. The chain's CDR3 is CASSGPEGANYGYTF. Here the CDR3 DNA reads TGTGCCAGCAGTGGGCCTGAGGGGGCGAACTATGGCTACACCTTC.

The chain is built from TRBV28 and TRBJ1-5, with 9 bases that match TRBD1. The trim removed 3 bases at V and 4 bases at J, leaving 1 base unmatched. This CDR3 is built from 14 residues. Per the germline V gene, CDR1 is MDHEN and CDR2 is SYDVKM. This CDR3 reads CASSFGQGNQPQHF. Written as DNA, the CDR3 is TGTGCCAGCAGTTTCGGACAGGGGAATCAGCCCCAGCATTTT.

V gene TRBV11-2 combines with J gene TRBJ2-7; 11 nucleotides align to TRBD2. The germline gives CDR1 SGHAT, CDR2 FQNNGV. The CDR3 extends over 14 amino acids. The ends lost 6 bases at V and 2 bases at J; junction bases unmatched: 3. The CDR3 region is CASSSGGGPYEQYF. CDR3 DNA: TGTGCCAGCAGTAGCGGGGGGGGACCCTACGAGCAGTACTTC.

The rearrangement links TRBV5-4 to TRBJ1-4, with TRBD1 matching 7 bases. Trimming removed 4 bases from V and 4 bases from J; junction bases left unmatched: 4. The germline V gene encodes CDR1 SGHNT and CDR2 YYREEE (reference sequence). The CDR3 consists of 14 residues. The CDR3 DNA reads TGTGCCAGCAGCGAGGGACAGATTAATGAAAAACTGTTTTTT. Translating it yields CASSEGQINEKLFF.

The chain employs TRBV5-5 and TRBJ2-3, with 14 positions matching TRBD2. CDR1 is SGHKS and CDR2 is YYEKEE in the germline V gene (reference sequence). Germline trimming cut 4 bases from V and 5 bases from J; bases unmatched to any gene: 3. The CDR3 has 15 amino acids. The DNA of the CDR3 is TGTGCCAGCAGCGGGACTAGCGGGGGATTAGATACGCAGTATTTT. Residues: CASSGTSGGLDTQYF.

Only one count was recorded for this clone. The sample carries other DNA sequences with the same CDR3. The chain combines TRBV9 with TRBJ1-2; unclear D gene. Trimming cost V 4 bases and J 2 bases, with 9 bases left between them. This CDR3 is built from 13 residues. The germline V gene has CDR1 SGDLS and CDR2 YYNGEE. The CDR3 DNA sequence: TGTGCCAGCAGCATTGGTGCGAACTATGGCTACACCTTC. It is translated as CASSIGANYGYTF.

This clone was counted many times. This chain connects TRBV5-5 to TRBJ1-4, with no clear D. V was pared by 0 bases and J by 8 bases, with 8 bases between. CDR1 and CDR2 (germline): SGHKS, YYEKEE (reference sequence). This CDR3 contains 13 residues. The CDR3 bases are TGTGCCAGCAGCTTGGTTAGCCAGGAAAAACTGTTTTTT. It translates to CASSLVSQEKLFF.